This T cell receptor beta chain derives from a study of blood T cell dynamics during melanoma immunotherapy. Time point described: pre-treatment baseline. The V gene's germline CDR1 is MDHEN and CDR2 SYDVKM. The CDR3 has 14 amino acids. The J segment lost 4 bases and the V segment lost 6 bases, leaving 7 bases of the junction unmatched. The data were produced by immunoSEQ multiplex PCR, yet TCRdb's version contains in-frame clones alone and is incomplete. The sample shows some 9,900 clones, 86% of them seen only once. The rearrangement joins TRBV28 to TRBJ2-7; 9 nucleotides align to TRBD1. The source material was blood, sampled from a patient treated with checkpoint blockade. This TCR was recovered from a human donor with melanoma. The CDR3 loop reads CASSRDRAGYEQYF. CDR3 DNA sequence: TGTGCCAGCAGCCGGGACAGGGCTGGGTACGAGCAGTACTTC.